The sequence of this TCR beta chain was determined in a study of a mutant IDH1 vaccine in newly diagnosed glioma. Time point given: week 11, during vaccination. The vaccine gave 300 ug of a 20-mer mutant IDH1 peptide subcutaneously per dose. For this clone: Its antigen is still unknown.

CDR3 length: 15 amino acids. CDR1 SGDLS and CDR2 YYNGEE come from the germline V gene. With 4 bases clipped from V and 4 bases from J, the junction kept 10 bases outside the gene matches. Overall study findings and caveats: Pseudoprogression apparently lacked any relation to changes in top peripheral T cell clonotypes.

Profiled with immunoSEQ multiplex PCR; TCRdb holds only in-frame clones, not every one. The sample has 50,000 to 75,000 clones; roughly 80% are singletons. This material consisted of PBMCs, taken from a glioma patient whose treatment included an IDH1 peptide vaccine. The sequence was obtained from a man aged 45-65 years with glioma. The J gene is TRBJ2-5, the V gene TRBV9, with 7 bases identical to TRBD1. The CDR3 DNA reads TGTGCCAGCAGCAACAGACAGGGATTGGGAGAGACCCAGTACTTC. Its translation is CASSNRQGLGETQYF.